Listed below are T cell receptor beta chains from one sample, sequenced in a study of spatial heterogeneity in lung cancer. MiXCR, run by TCRdb on the 5' RACE reads, gives a single entry per CDR3 protein. The sample holds roughly 79,000 distinct CDR3 sequences, 8% seen once. The specimen was PBMCs, collected at surgery. The origin of the receptors is a male donor with early-stage non-small cell lung cancer. Both conserved end residues are trimmed from each CDR3.

v_call	j_call	cdr3_aa
TRBV19	TRBJ2-7	ASSFKFSTGHSYEQY
TRBV24-1	TRBJ2-1	ATSDLAEGVEQF
TRBV11-3	TRBJ2-1	ASRDDRGFYNEQF
TRBV12-3/TRBV12-4	TRBJ1-1	ASRRDRGTEAF
TRBV6-5	TRBJ2-6	ASTTGGQTGANVLT
TRBV29-1	TRBJ2-3	SVAGAPSTDTQY
TRBV6-2/TRBV6-3	TRBJ1-1	ASSLSDYTEAF
TRBV5-1	TRBJ2-1	ASSLTGTSTYNEQF
TRBV12-3/TRBV12-4	TRBJ1-3	ASSPTDSSFGNTIY
TRBV6-1	TRBJ1-1	ASSGWGTVNTEAF
TRBV4-1	TRBJ1-2	ASSQGGWDRSNYGYT
TRBV7-6	TRBJ1-1	ASSIWGGMNTEAF
TRBV12-5	TRBJ1-2	ASVPSGIYGYT
TRBV7-9	TRBJ2-4	ASSLVDLRLNIKNIQY
TRBV29-1	TRBJ2-1	STGQTSNEQF
TRBV2	TRBJ1-4	ASSRQVDNEKLF
TRBV24-1	TRBJ2-3	ATSGSWIVDTQY
TRBV12-3/TRBV12-4	TRBJ2-2	ASIQRTGGGTGELF
TRBV7-2	TRBJ1-3	ASSLARGFSGNTIY
TRBV10-3	TRBJ1-2	AISSGHQNYGYT
TRBV2	TRBJ2-7	ASSASPGTGDSYEQY
TRBV20-1	TRBJ2-7	SAYRREEQY
TRBV4-1	TRBJ2-5	ASSLGLDSGRETQY
TRBV20-1	TRBJ2-3	SARVDHTDTQY
TRBV7-9	TRBJ1-2	ASSPPGVAFYGYT
TRBV27	TRBJ2-7	ASSRPGLAREQY
TRBV4-2	TRBJ1-1	ASSQDLGHMNTEAF
TRBV5-1	TRBJ1-1	ASSWDSTNTEAF
TRBV7-9	TRBJ1-5	ASGDPGGNQPQH
TRBV4-2	TRBJ2-5	ASSPRRDSQETQY
TRBV6-6	TRBJ2-3	ASSYYTSASTDTQY
TRBV5-6	TRBJ2-5	ASSQGQPQETQY
TRBV12-3/TRBV12-4	TRBJ1-3	ASRGALTGNTIY
TRBV20-1	TRBJ2-1	SARDDPSGSRYEQF
TRBV7-8	TRBJ1-4	ASSLVRTGQGNEKLF
TRBV27	TRBJ1-1	ASSFSGQGRTEAF